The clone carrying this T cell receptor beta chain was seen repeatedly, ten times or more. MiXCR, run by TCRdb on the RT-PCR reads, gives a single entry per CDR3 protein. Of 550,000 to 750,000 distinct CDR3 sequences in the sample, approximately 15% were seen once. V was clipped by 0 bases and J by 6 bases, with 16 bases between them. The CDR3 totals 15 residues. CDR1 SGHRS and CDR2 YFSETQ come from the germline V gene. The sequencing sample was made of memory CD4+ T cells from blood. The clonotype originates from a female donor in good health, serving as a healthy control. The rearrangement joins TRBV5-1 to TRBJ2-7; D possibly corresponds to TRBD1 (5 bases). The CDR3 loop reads CASSLGAQTGTEQYF. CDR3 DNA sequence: TGCGCCAGCAGCTTGGGCGCCCAAACAGGAACCGAGCAGTACTTC.